This TCR beta chain was identified in a study of T cells in Graves' hyperthyroidism and ophthalmopathy. Study outcomes and limitations: Blood also contained most expanded thyroid clonotypes above 0.001.

Notes on this clonotype: Its target is unknown.

TCR beta CDR3 region amplification was performed from RNA transcripts. First-round RT-PCR of the TCR CDR3 relied on the HTBI primer set. TCRdb used MiXCR to reprocess the multiplex PCR reads, holding one entry per CDR3 protein. The table lists roughly 580,000 distinct CDR3 sequences, under 60% of them singletons. Sequences were obtained from peripheral blood or thyroid tissue (not recorded which). This TCR was sampled from a woman in her late teens or twenties with Graves' hyperthyroidism.

CDR3 in amino acids: CASSLVLGSFTEAFF. Here the CDR3 DNA reads TGTGCCAGCAGTTTAGTATTAGGAAGTTTCACTGAAGCTTTCTTT. The chain links TRBV12-3 or TRBV12-4 to TRBJ1-1, with D uncertain. The V gene lost 1 base and the J gene lost 4 bases, with 13 bases spanning the gap. The CDR3 consists of 15 residues.